There are many counts of the clone carrying this T cell receptor (beta chain). The antigen is undetermined. A read error may produce the germline difference seen at one junction end. The authors ran a second PCR of about 7 to 12 cycles using a sample-barcoded 5' primer and a J-beta primer mix. Per sample, CDR3-containing paired-end reads numbered at least 2.5 million. Each CDR3 protein gets one entry after TCRdb re-called the 5' RACE reads with MiXCR. The table has under 800,000 distinct CDR3 sequences, around 21% seen once. Germline V gene sequence: CDR1 KGHSH, CDR2 LQKENI. This CDR3 comprises 16 residues. The sample comes from a study of blood T cells in healthy people across ages. Broader study findings: Naive CD4+ cells and diversity were both higher in long-lived donors than in aged donors.

Extraction yielded at least 6 micrograms of total RNA per sample. The gene calls are TRBV18 and TRBJ1-4, with D perhaps matching TRBD1 (5 bases). This clonotype was sampled from a man in his 70s in good health. The sequenced material came from blood. CDR3 protein: CASSPRTSTTNEKLFF. The CDR3 nucleotides read TGTGCCAGTTCACCTAGGACATCTACAACTAATGAAAAACTGTTTTTT.